These 11 T cell receptor beta chains were sequenced from one sample in a study of T cell changes during pregnancy in multiple sclerosis. Some clones are missing from TCRdb's copy, which holds only in-frame ones; the method was immunoSEQ multiplex PCR. The sample shows 50,000 to 65,000 clones, roughly 91% of them seen only once. The starting material was peripheral blood, obtained in the second trimester of pregnancy. The receptors here all came from a female donor with multiple sclerosis, enrolled in a pregnancy study.

This chain joins TRBV6-6 and TRBJ1-2; D not resolved. The CDR3 runs to 15 residues. Trimming stripped 0 bases from V and 2 bases from J, with 10 bases between. CDR1 MNHNY and CDR2 SVGAGI come from the germline V gene (reference sequence). Written as DNA, the CDR3 is TGTGCCAGCAGTTACTCGAGGGTCCTGAACTATGGCTACACCTTC. This sequence encodes CASSYSRVLNYGYTF.

The V gene is TRBV6-6, the J gene TRBJ2-1; D call uncertain. From germline, CDR1 is MNHNY and CDR2 SVGAGI (reference sequence). The CDR3 runs to 13 residues. The V end lost 4 bases, the J end lost 10 bases, and 14 bases lay between the germline ends. CDR3 in amino acids: CASSSHSNSEQFF. CDR3 DNA sequence: TGTGCCAGCAGTTCCCATTCAAACTCGGAGCAGTTCTTC.

This clone was detected only once. The CDR3 bases are TGTGCCAGCAGCCGATCGGGGATCCTAGACACTGAAGCTTTCTTT. Its protein product is CASSRSGILDTEAFF. The V gene is TRBV7-9, the J gene TRBJ1-1; D unresolved. Germline lookup yields CDR1 SEHNR and CDR2 FQNEAQ (reference sequence). The V and J ends lost 5 bases and 3 bases respectively, with 16 bases between them. This CDR3 contains 15 residues.

The rearrangement uses TRBV19 and TRBJ1-1; D is unresolved. The V gene's germline CDR1 is LNHDA and CDR2 SQIVND (reference sequence). Deletions cut 1 base from V and 5 bases from J, with 8 bases between. This CDR3 has 13 residues. CDR3 region: CASSIVPRTEAFF. The DNA of the CDR3 is TGTGCCAGTAGTATAGTTCCCAGGACTGAAGCTTTCTTT.

The chain couples TRBV5-1 to TRBJ2-1, with 8 bases matching TRBD2. V lost 4 bases and J lost 0; bases outside the gene matches: 6. The CDR3 covers 16 residues. Germline lookup yields CDR1 SGHRS and CDR2 YFSETQ. The CDR3 bases are TGCGCCAGCAGCCCGCGGGGGACTAGCTCCTACAATGAGCAGTTCTTC. Its translation: CASSPRGTSSYNEQFF.

The sample holds one count of this clone. The genes are TRBV23-1 and TRBJ1-3; possible D gene TRBD1, 5 bases. TRBV23-1 is an ORF, with its function uncertain. Deletions cut 3 bases from V and 4 bases from J, with 16 bases between. The CDR3 runs to 16 residues. The CDR3 sequence: CASSHVTRTLGNTIYF. The DNA for the CDR3 is TGCGCCAGCAGTCACGTTACTCGGACACTCGGAAACACCATATATTTT.

The rearrangement joins TRBV29-1 to TRBJ1-2; D is ambiguous. Germline loops: CDR1 SQVTM, CDR2 ANQGSEA. The CDR3 is 15 amino acids. V was pared by 1 base and J by 3 bases, with 15 bases between. The CDR3 loop reads CSVEAITGSYYGYTF. The CDR3 DNA sequence: TGCAGCGTTGAAGCGATTACGGGGTCCTACTATGGCTACACCTTC. Full variable domain (missing parts from reference TRBV29-1 and TRBJ1-2): SAVISQKPSRDICQRGTSLTIQCQVDSQVTMMFWYRQQPGQSLTLIATANQGSEATYESGFVIDKFPISRPNLTFSTLTVSNMSPEDSSIYLCSVEAITGSYYGYTFGSGTRLTVV.

The chain combines TRBV4-2 with TRBJ1-2; no clear D gene. Trimming shortened V by 1 base and J by 3 bases, and 9 bases separated the two germline ends. Looked up from germline, CDR1 is LGHNA and CDR2 is YNFKEQ. This CDR3 is built from 14 residues. Here the CDR3 reads CASSQGSRDYGYTF. The DNA of the CDR3 is TGTGCCAGCAGCCAAGGGTCCCGGGACTATGGCTACACCTTC.

V is TRBV7-2 and J is TRBJ1-1; D ambiguous. Germline V gives CDR1 SGHTA, CDR2 FQGNSA. The CDR3 contains 13 residues. Trimming took 4 bases from V and 6 from J, leaving 12 bases between them. This chain's CDR3 is CASSSGPLAEAFF. The CDR3 nucleotides are TGTGCCAGCAGCTCTGGGCCCTTAGCTGAAGCTTTCTTT. Together with reference TRBV7-2 and TRBJ1-1, the CDR3 gives the full variable domain: GAGVSQSPSNKVTEKGKDVELRCDPISGHTALYWYRQSLGQGLEFLIYFQGNSAPDKSGLPSDRFSAERTGGSVSTLTIQRTQQEDSAVYLCASSSGPLAEAFFGQGTRLTVV.

This clone has a single count. This chain uses TRBV5-1 with TRBJ2-3; 8 bases are a match to TRBD1. Germline V gene sequence: CDR1 SGHRS, CDR2 YFSETQ. The V segment lost 4 bases and the J segment 7 bases; nucleotides outside the gene matches: 5. The CDR3 covers 13 residues. CDR3 in DNA: TGCGCCAGCAGCCCCCGGACAGGGCATACGCAGTATTTT. It yields the protein CASSPRTGHTQYF.

The CDR3 sequence is CASSLAGEEKLFF. CDR3 coding DNA: TGCGCCAGCAGCTTGGCGGGGGAGGAAAAACTGTTTTTT. The J gene is TRBJ1-4, the V gene TRBV5-1, with a tentative D call TRBD1 (5 bases). This CDR3 has 13 residues. In germline, CDR1 is SGHRS, CDR2 YFSETQ. The V and J ends lost 0 bases and 8 bases respectively, with 8 bases between them.